This T cell receptor (beta chain) originates from a study of regulatory T cells in long-lasting Graves disease. CDR3 length: 15 amino acids. Trimming pared 6 bases from V and 3 bases from J, leaving 17 bases between. Germline CDR1 MNHNS, CDR2 SASEGT. Broader study findings: Persistent patients had a count of shared public clonotypes (more than 2,500) that exceeded that of new patients (966). For persistent Graves' patients, TCR diversity was lower than for newly diagnosed ones. Persistent disease was characterized by preferential usage of TRBV28, TRBJ1-2 and TRBJ2-5.

CDR3-region Arm-PCR and iRepertoire HTBI primers produced the TCR beta libraries. TCRdb re-analysed the multiplex PCR reads in MiXCR, keeping a single row per CDR3 protein. The profile covers about 200,000 distinct CDR3 sequences, with around 18% appearing a single time and approximately 20% taken by the ten largest. This sample's time point: newly diagnosed GD, antithyroid drugs for less than 3 months. Scientists built the TCR library using RNA that was extracted from PBMCs. There are many counts of this clonotype. The antigen is not known. The chain joins TRBV6-1 to TRBJ1-1; the D gene is possibly TRBD1 (5 bases). This TCR was recovered from a female donor with Graves disease. The sample in question was peripheral blood mononuclear cells (PBMCs), obtained at new diagnosis, from a patient treated with antithyroid drugs. The CDR3 DNA reads TGTGCCAGCAGAGGGGTAATCGGGCGAGACACTGAAGCTTTCTTT. Encoded protein: CASRGVIGRDTEAFF.